This TCR beta chain was sequenced during a study of cytomegalovirus exposure and HLA in healthy donors. Broader study findings: Researchers catalogued approximately 170 TCR beta chains as cytomegalovirus-associated. Three CMV-associated chains were confirmed in vitro to be specific for CMV antigens.

With regard to this clone: Its antigen is unidentified.

V was clipped by 1 base and J by 0 bases, with 11 bases between them. The CDR3 loop spans 16 amino acids. The germline CDR1 and CDR2 sequences are SGHTA and FQGNSA. 13 Jbeta primers and 60 Vbeta primers were used for the PCR. The protocol was immunoSEQ multiplex PCR, while the TCRdb copy is restricted to in-frame clones and leaves out a portion. This sample has 100,000 or so clones, with around 80% found just once. What was sequenced was PBMCs. The sequence derives from a male donor in good health and CMV-seropositive. The rearrangement joins TRBV7-2 to TRBJ2-3; D gene ambiguous. In DNA, the CDR3 is TGTGCCAGCAGCTTAGTGGCAGGCTCTAGCACAGATACGCAGTATTTT. Translation gives CASSLVAGSSTDTQYF. The full variable domain, rest sourced from reference TRBV7-2 and TRBJ2-3, is GAGVSQSPSNKVTEKGKDVELRCDPISGHTALYWYRQSLGQGLEFLIYFQGNSAPDKSGLPSDRFSAERTGGSVSTLTIQRTQQEDSAVYLCASSLVAGSSTDTQYFGPGTRLTVL.